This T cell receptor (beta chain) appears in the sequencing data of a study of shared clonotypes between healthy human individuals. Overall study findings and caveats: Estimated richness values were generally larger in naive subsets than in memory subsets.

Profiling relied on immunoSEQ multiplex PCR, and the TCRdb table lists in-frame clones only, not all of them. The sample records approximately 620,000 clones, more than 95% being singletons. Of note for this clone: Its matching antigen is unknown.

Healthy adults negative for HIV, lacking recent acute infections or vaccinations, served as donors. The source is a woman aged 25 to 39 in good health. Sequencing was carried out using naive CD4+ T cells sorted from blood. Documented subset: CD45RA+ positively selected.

The CDR3 DNA reads as TGTGCCAGCAGCCCAGGACAGGGTAGTAACTATGGCTACACCTTC. It is translated as CASSPGQGSNYGYTF. V gene TRBV28 combines with J gene TRBJ1-2, with 8 nucleotides matching TRBD1. Germline lookup yields CDR1 MDHEN and CDR2 SYDVKM. CDR3 length: 15 residues. V gave up 6 bases and J gave up 1 base; unmatched junction bases: 7.